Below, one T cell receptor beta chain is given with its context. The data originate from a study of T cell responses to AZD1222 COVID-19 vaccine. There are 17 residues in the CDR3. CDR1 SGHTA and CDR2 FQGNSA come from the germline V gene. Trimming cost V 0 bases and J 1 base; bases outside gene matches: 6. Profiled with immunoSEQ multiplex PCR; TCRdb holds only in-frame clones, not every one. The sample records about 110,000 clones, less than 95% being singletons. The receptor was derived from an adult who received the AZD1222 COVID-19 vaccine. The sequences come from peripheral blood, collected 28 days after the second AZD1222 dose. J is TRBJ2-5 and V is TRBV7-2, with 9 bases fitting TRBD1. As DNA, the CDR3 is TGTGCCAGCAGCTTAGCCCCACAGGGGGCAGGCCAAGAGACCCAGTACTTC. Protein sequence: CASSLAPQGAGQETQYF.